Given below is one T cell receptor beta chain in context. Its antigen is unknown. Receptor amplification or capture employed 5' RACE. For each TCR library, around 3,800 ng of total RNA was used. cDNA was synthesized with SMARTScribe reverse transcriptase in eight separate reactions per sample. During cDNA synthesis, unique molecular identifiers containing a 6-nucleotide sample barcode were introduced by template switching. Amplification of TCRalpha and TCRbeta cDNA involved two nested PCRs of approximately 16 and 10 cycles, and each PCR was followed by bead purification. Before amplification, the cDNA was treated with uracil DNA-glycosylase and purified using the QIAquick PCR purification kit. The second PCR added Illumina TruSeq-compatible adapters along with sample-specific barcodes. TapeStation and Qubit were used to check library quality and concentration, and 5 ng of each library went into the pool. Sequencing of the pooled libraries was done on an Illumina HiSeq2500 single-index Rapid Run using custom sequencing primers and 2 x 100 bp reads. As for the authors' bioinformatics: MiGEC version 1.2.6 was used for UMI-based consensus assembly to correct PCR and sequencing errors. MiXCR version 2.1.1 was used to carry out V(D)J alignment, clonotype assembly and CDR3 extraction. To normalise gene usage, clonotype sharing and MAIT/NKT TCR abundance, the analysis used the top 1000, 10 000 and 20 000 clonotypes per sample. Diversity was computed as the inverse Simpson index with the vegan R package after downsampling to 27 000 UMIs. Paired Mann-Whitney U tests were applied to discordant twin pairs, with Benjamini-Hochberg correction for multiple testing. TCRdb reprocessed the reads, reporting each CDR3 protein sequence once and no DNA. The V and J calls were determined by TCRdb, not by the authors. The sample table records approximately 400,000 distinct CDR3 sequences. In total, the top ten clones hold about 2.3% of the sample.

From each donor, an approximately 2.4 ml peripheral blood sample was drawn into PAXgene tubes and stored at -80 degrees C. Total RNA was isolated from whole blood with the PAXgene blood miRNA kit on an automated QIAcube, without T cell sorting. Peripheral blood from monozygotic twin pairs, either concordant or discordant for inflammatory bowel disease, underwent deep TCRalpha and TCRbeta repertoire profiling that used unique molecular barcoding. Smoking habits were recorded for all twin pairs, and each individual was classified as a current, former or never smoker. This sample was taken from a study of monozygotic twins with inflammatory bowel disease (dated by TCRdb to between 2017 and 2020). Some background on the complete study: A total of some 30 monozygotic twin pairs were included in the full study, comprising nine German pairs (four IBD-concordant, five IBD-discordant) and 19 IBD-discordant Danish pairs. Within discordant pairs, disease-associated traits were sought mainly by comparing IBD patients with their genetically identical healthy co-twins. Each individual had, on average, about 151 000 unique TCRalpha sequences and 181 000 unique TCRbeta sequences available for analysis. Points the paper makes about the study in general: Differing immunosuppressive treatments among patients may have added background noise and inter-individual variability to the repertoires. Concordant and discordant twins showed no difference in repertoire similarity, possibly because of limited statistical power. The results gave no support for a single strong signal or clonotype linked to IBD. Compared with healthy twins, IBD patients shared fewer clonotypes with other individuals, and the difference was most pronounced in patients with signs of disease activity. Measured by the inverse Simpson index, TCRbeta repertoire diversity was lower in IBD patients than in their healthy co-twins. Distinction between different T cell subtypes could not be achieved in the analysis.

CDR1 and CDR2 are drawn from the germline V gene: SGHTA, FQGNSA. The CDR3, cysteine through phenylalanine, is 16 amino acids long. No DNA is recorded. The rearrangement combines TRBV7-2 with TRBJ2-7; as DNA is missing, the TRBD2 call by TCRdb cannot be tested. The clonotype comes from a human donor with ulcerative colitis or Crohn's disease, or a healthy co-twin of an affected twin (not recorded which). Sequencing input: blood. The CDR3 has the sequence CASSLGFWREAYEQYF.